This T cell receptor beta chain was identified during a study of regulatory T cells in long-lasting Graves disease. CDR3-region Arm-PCR and iRepertoire HTBI primers produced the TCR beta libraries. TCRdb used MiXCR to reprocess the multiplex PCR reads, holding one entry per CDR3 protein. The sample yields 200,000 to 300,000 distinct CDR3 sequences, around 20% seen once. Findings and caveats of the study: TCR diversity was lower in persistent Graves' patients than in newly diagnosed ones.

The time point was: newly diagnosed GD, antithyroid drugs for less than 3 months. RNA isolated from PBMCs was used to make the TCR library. In each case, Graves' disease was diagnosed per American Thyroid Association guidelines. This clonotype was observed at least ten times. Its antigen is as yet unknown. The CDR3 length is 13 residues. V was cut by 6 bases and J by 6 bases, with 11 bases left in between. Germline V CDR1 and CDR2: SGHVS, FQNEAQ. This clonotype originated in a female donor with Graves disease. The material was peripheral blood mononuclear cells (PBMCs), obtained at new diagnosis, from a patient treated with antithyroid drugs. V and J are TRBV7-8 and TRBJ1-4; TRBD1 is a possible D gene (5 bases). CDR3 bases: TGTGCCAGCAGGCGAGGGGATTATGAAAAACTGTTTTTT. Translated: CASRRGDYEKLFF.